Below are 20 T cell receptor beta chains sequenced from a single sample in a study of spatial heterogeneity in lung cancer. General observations from the study: Intratumoral expanded alpha and beta TCR counts were found to track tumor mutation counts.

Time point noted: sample taken at primary tumor resection. TCRdb itself ran the 5' RACE reads through MiXCR, one entry per CDR3 protein. The sample holds roughly 16,000 distinct CDR3 sequences, approximately 7% seen once. No antigen is known for these receptors. This specimen consisted of lung tumor tissue, obtained at surgery. Receptor source: a female donor with early-stage non-small cell lung cancer.

This clonotype was seen ten or more times. Found in a library prepared for alpha chains, this beta chain is an off-target read, and its abundance has little meaning. This rearrangement joins TRBV9 to TRBJ2-3; TRBD2 matches 9 bases. The V gene end was trimmed by 3 bases and the J gene end by 4 bases; junction bases not matched to a gene: 12. The CDR3 consists of 17 residues. The germline CDR1 and CDR2 sequences are SGDLS and YYNGEE. The chain's CDR3 is CASSGPLAGPQADTQYF. For the CDR3, the DNA is TGTGCCAGCAGCGGACCTCTAGCGGGGCCTCAAGCAGATACGCAGTATTTT.

This clonotype has at least ten counts. Found in a library prepared for alpha chains, this beta chain is an off-target read, and its abundance has little meaning. The chain uses TRBV4-3 and TRBJ2-5, with D perhaps TRBD2 (7 bases). The CDR3 extends over 14 amino acids. Germline V gives CDR1 LGHNA, CDR2 YSLEER. The V end was cut by 0 bases, the J end by 4 bases, with 9 bases between. The CDR3 sequence is CASSQEGGAETQYF. Written as DNA, the CDR3 is TGCGCCAGCAGCCAAGAGGGGGGGGCAGAGACCCAGTACTTC.

This clonotype is deemed medium-sized (0.01 to 0.1%). This beta chain is an unintended read in a library built for alpha chains; its size means little. The gene calls are TRBV20-1 and TRBJ2-3; possibly TRBD2 for D (6 bases). V lost 3 bases and J lost 2, with 15 bases in between. The V gene's germline CDR1 is DFQATT and CDR2 SNEGSKA (reference sequence). The CDR3 totals 15 residues. CDR3 in amino acids: CSASWEEWVTDTQYF. The DNA of the CDR3 is TGCAGTGCTAGTTGGGAGGAGTGGGTCACAGATACGCAGTATTTT.

This clonotype occurred many times. Because this beta chain is a stray read in a library intended to capture alpha chains, its abundance should not be given much weight. The rearrangement uses TRBV3-1 and TRBJ2-7; D may match TRBD1 or TRBD2 (6 bases each). V was clipped by 1 base and J by 6 bases, with 10 bases between them. In germline, CDR1 is LGHDT, CDR2 YNNKEL (reference sequence). The CDR3 runs to 13 residues. The CDR3 loop is CASSQVGGGEQYF. The DNA for the CDR3 is TGTGCCAGCAGCCAAGTCGGAGGGGGCGAGCAGTACTTC.

This clonotype was seen repeatedly, ten times or more. Since the library was made to target alpha chains, this beta chain is a stray read and its abundance is not meaningful. This chain uses TRBV25-1 with TRBJ1-1; D call uncertain. In germline, CDR1 is MGHDK, CDR2 SYGVNS. The CDR3 loop spans 17 amino acids. Trimming left V 1 base short and J 3 bases short, with 18 bases between. DNA for the CDR3: TGTGCCAGCAGTGAATTCGGGAGGGTGTCCTGGGACACTGAAGCTTTCTTT. Residues: CASSEFGRVSWDTEAFF.

This clonotype was observed at least ten times. Within a library made for alpha chains, this beta chain is off target, and its count is uninformative. The V call is TRBV13, the J call TRBJ2-7, with TRBD1 matching 7 bases. The V segment lost 0 bases and the J segment 4 bases; nucleotides outside the gene matches: 6. The V gene's germline CDR1 is PRHDT and CDR2 FYEKMQ (reference sequence). The CDR3 covers 15 residues. CDR3 protein: CASSLGGTVSYEQYF. In DNA, the CDR3 is TGTGCCAGCAGCTTAGGGGGGACAGTCTCGTACGAGCAGTACTTC.

About this clonotype itself: This beta chain came through as a stray read in a library set up for alpha chains, and its size says little. The chain links TRBV5-1 to TRBJ1-4; D is uncertain. The CDR3 is made up of 15 amino acids. CDR1 and CDR2 (germline): SGHRS, YFSETQ. Trimming removed 7 bases at V and 1 base at J, with 14 bases between. The CDR3 nucleotides are TGCGCCAGCCGTCTTCAACGGGGAACTAATGAAAAACTGTTTTTT. Translating it yields CASRLQRGTNEKLFF.

This clonotype was recorded many times. Since it is a stray read in a library aimed at alpha chains, this beta chain has a size that is not meaningful. DNA for the CDR3: TGTGCCAGCAGCTTAGGGGCCACAATAGGAGATACGCAGTATTTT. Its protein product is CASSLGATIGDTQYF. V usage is TRBV7-9 and J usage is TRBJ2-3; D gene unclear. V dropped 1 base and J dropped 5 bases, with 13 bases sitting between them. Germline-derived CDR1 and CDR2 are SEHNR and FQNEAQ (reference sequence). This CDR3 has 15 residues.

This clonotype was seen at least ten times. A library prepared for alpha chains yielded this beta chain as an off-target read; its size is of little meaning. V is TRBV10-3 and J is TRBJ1-3; tentatively, D is TRBD1 (5 bases). The V gene's germline CDR1 is ENHRY and CDR2 SYGVKD. The V end was cut by 7 bases, the J end by 5 bases, with 18 bases between. The CDR3 is 15 amino acids. The CDR3 sequence is CAINGDPGRRNTIYF. In DNA form, the CDR3 reads TGTGCCATCAATGGTGACCCAGGGAGGAGAAACACCATATATTTT.

This clonotype was seen many times. This beta chain appears as a stray read in a library generated for alpha chains; its size is not informative. The chain uses TRBV11-2 and TRBJ2-4; perhaps TRBD1 as D (6 bases). Per germline, CDR1 SGHAT and CDR2 FQNNGV. Trimming stripped 0 bases from V and 5 bases from J, with 11 bases between. This CDR3 is built from 15 residues. CDR3: CASSLELGQQNIQYF. Written as DNA, the CDR3 is TGTGCCAGCAGCTTAGAACTGGGACAACAAAACATTCAGTACTTC.

The sample holds many counts of this clonotype. Found in a library prepared for alpha chains, this beta chain is an off-target read, and its abundance has little meaning. The chain links TRBV5-1 to TRBJ2-3, with 8 positions matching TRBD2. The CDR3 has 15 residues. From germline, CDR1 is SGHRS and CDR2 YFSETQ. Losses at the gene ends were 7 bases for V and 6 bases for J; bases not matched to a gene: 13. CDR3 in DNA: TGCGCCAGCCCTATTAACGGGGGGGTCCATGATACGCAGTATTTT. This gives the protein CASPINGGVHDTQYF. Filled out from reference TRBV5-1 and TRBJ2-3, the complete variable domain reads KAGVTQTPRYLIKTRGQQVTLSCSPISGHRSVSWYQQTPGQGLQFLFEYFSETQRNKGNFPGRFSGRQFSNSRSEMNVSTLELGDSALYLCASPINGGVHDTQYFGPGTRLTVL.

The sample holds many counts of this clonotype. This beta chain lies outside the target of a library built for alpha chains; its clone size means little. Here the CDR3 reads CASSLVSSGDEQFF. DNA of the CDR3: TGTGCCAGCAGCTTAGTATCAAGCGGTGATGAGCAGTTCTTC. The genes are TRBV7-9 and TRBJ2-1, with D possibly matching TRBD2 (5 bases). The germline gives CDR1 SEHNR, CDR2 FQNEAQ (reference sequence). The CDR3 runs to 14 residues. Deletions cut 1 base from V and 8 bases from J, with 12 bases between.

This clonotype qualifies as medium-sized (0.01 to 0.1%). This beta chain represents an off-target read in a library built for alpha chains; its size is of limited meaning. The V call is TRBV7-3, the J call TRBJ2-6; no definite D call. The germline V and J ends were trimmed by 5 bases and 4 bases, with 12 bases remaining between them. Germline-derived CDR1 and CDR2 are SGHTA and FQGTGA. This CDR3 has 15 residues. The CDR3 loop reads CASSEKVPGANVLTF. In DNA form, the CDR3 reads TGTGCCAGCAGCGAGAAAGTGCCCGGGGCCAACGTCCTGACTTTC.

This clonotype has ten or more counts. This beta chain lies outside the target of a library built for alpha chains; its clone size means little. The chain combines TRBV12-3 or TRBV12-4 with TRBJ1-2; 7 bases are a match to TRBD1. V shed 10 bases and J 8 bases; nucleotides not matched to a gene: 13. The length of the CDR3 is 13 residues. As DNA, the CDR3 is TGTGCCACTCTAGGGGGCAGGGTGGACGGCTACACCTTC. Protein sequence: CATLGGRVDGYTF.

For this clonotype: For a library built for alpha chains, this beta chain is a stray read; little rests on its size. This chain connects TRBV19 to TRBJ1-5; D gene ambiguous. The germline V gene has CDR1 LNHDA and CDR2 SQIVND (reference sequence). V shed 3 bases and J shed 7 bases, with 10 bases lying between them. The CDR3 has 13 residues. As DNA, the CDR3 is TGTGCCAGTAGTATCCCCGGATTGCAGCCCCAGCATTTT. Its protein product is CASSIPGLQPQHF. Drawing the rest from reference TRBV19 and TRBJ1-5, the complete variable domain is DGGITQSPKYLFRKEGQNVTLSCEQNLNHDAMYWYRQDPGQGLRLIYYSQIVNDFQKGDIAEGYSVSREKKESFPLTVTSAQKNPTAFYLCASSIPGLQPQHFGDGTRLSIL.

This clonotype was found many times. Because this beta chain is a stray read in a library intended to capture alpha chains, its abundance should not be given much weight. The chain carries TRBV6-4 and TRBJ2-1; tentative D call: TRBD2 (5 bases). This CDR3 has 16 residues. The germline V and J ends were trimmed by 4 bases and 0 bases, with 13 bases remaining between them. Germline CDR1 is MRHNA and CDR2 is SNTAGT. The DNA of the CDR3 is TGTGCCAGCAGTGTTGAGGGCAGTAGCTCCTACAATGAGCAGTTCTTC. This encodes CASSVEGSSSYNEQFF.

About this clonotype: This beta chain is off target for a library built for alpha chains, so its abundance means little. The CDR3 here is CASGPYGTGPYEQYF. CDR3 nucleotides: TGTGCCAGCGGCCCTTATGGAACAGGTCCCTACGAGCAGTACTTC. This chain connects TRBV28 to TRBJ2-7; D possibly corresponds to TRBD1 (5 bases). The CDR3 length is 15 residues. Trimming removed 8 bases at V and 2 bases at J, with 19 bases between. Germline V gene lookup returns CDR1 MDHEN and CDR2 SYDVKM.

This clonotype occurred many times. The library was designed around alpha chains, so this beta chain is a stray read whose abundance carries little weight. V is TRBV20-1 and J is TRBJ2-1; 8 nucleotides agree with TRBD1. V shed 7 bases, J shed 9 bases, and the junction held 8 bases outside the gene matches. There are 12 residues in the CDR3. Germline assignment: CDR1 DFQATT and CDR2 SNEGSKA (reference sequence). DNA for the CDR3: TGCAGTGGCACACCAGGGGGCCGTGAGCAGTTCTTC. This encodes CSGTPGGREQFF.

This clonotype was detected a few times. This beta chain is off target for a library built for alpha chains, so its abundance means little. V is TRBV12-3 or TRBV12-4 and J is TRBJ2-3, with TRBD2 matching 9 bases. Germline trimming cut 6 bases from V and 6 bases from J; bases unmatched to any gene: 10. This CDR3 contains 15 residues. The CDR3 sequence: CASSLTSGPEDTQYF. The CDR3, as DNA: TGTGCCAGCAGCCTTACTAGCGGGCCTGAGGATACGCAGTATTTT.

Comments on this clonotype: This beta chain is off target for a library built for alpha chains, so its abundance means little. The chain employs TRBV12-5 and TRBJ2-7; unclear D gene. The CDR3 is made up of 13 amino acids. Trimming pared 2 bases from V and 0 bases from J, leaving 5 bases between. CDR1 is LGHNT and CDR2 is FRNRAP in the germline V gene. The CDR3 DNA reads as TGTGCTAGTGGTTTGACGGACTCCTACGAGCAGTACTTC. Translation gives CASGLTDSYEQYF.